These T cell receptor beta chains were read from a single sample in a study of T cell repertoires in cytomegalovirus infection. TCRdb re-called the reads through MiXCR, storing one row per CDR3 protein. The data hold approximately 500,000 distinct CDR3 sequences, with 15% to 20% observed a single time. The sample comprised CD8+ T cells from PBMCs. These receptors came from a human donor in good health (CMV status not recorded). Some clones in this sample may be carry-over from other donors' samples. CDR3s include the opening cysteine and the closing phenylalanine or tryptophan. Each record gives: V gene, J gene, D gene, clone size, CDR3 DNA, CDR3 protein. A D gene is named only where the DNA matches it firmly. Size is stated for part of the rows, as once, few or many counts, or as a class when the clone is expanded.

>TRBV10-3|TRBJ2-1|TRBD2|.
TGTGCCATCAGCGCCCCCATCCAGCGGGGGCCACTGGAAAATGAGCAGTTCTTC
CAISAPIQRGPLENEQFF
>TRBV11-3|TRBJ2-2|TRBD2|.
TGTGCCAGCAGCTTAGATAACCCGTTCGAGCGGGAGGATGTCGGGGAGCTGTTTTTT
CASSLDNPFEREDVGELFF
>TRBV6-5|TRBJ1-2|.|.
TGTGCCAGCAGTTACGAAGGGTCCAATGGCTACACCTTC
CASSYEGSNGYTF
>TRBV19|TRBJ2-7|TRBD1|.
TGTGCCAGTAGTCCCCGGGACAGGGGCGCCTACGAGCGGTACTTC
CASSPRDRGAYERYF
>TRBV27|TRBJ2-7|TRBD1|many
TGTGCCAGCACTGCAACAGGGGGACAAACCTACGAGCAGTACTTC
CASTATGGQTYEQYF
>TRBV6-5|TRBJ2-6|TRBD1|.
TGTGCCAGCAGCCGGGACAGGGAATCTGGGGCCAACGTCCTGACTTTC
CASSRDRESGANVLTF
>TRBV13|TRBJ2-5|TRBD1|.
TGTGCCAGCAGCTTAATGGGGACAGGGGGCTCGAAGACCCAGTGCTTC
CASSLMGTGGSKTQCF
>TRBV12-3/TRBV12-4|TRBJ2-3|TRBD2|many
TGTGCCAGCAGTTTACCCCGAGGTAGCGGGAGAAGCGATACGCAGTATTTT
CASSLPRGSGRSDTQYF
>TRBV3-1|TRBJ2-3|TRBD2|few
TGTGCCAGCAGCCCGTTACTAGCGGGGGGCGAATATGACGCAGATACGCAGTATTTT
CASSPLLAGGEYDADTQYF
>TRBV12-5|TRBJ1-2|.|many
TGTGCTAGTGGTTTGCCGACAAGAAACTATGGCTACACCTTC
CASGLPTRNYGYTF
>TRBV7-3|TRBJ2-1|TRBD2|many
TGTGCCAGCAGCGCGGGACTAGCCGGCAATGAGCAGTTCTTC
CASSAGLAGNEQFF
>TRBV10-3|TRBJ1-5|.|few
TGTGCCATCAGTGAGTCGAAGGGGGAGGGAGGCAATCAGCCCCAGCATTTT
CAISESKGEGGNQPQHF
>TRBV6-5|TRBJ2-1|TRBD2|.
TGTGCCAGCATGGGGCGGGGGGCCTACAATGAGCAGTTCTTC
CASMGRGAYNEQFF
>TRBV28|TRBJ1-5|.|few
TGTGCCAGCATGGTGCCCAGGGAGTATAGCAATCAGCCCCAGCATTTT
CASMVPREYSNQPQHF
>TRBV5-5|TRBJ2-1|.|.
TGTGCCAGCAGCTCTGGGATGGCCCAGACTTACAATGAGCAGTTCTTC
CASSSGMAQTYNEQFF
>TRBV5-4|TRBJ2-5|TRBD2|few
TGTGCCAGCAGCATCCGACTAGCGGGGGGACGAGAGACCCAGTACTTC
CASSIRLAGGRETQYF
>TRBV6-5|TRBJ1-6|TRBD1|many
TGTGCCAGCAGTTACCGGGACAGTAATTCACCCCTCCACTTT
CASSYRDSNSPLHF
>TRBV7-6|TRBJ1-1|.|many
TGTGCCAGCAGCCCCTCCCCACAGTACACTGAAGCTTTCTTT
CASSPSPQYTEAFF
>TRBV20-1|TRBJ1-4|.|few
TGCAGTGCACCTATTTCTCCAGGGACTAATGAAAAACTGTTTTTT
CSAPISPGTNEKLFF
>TRBV20-1|TRBJ2-2|.|few
TGCAGTGCTAACCCCGAGGAAAACACCGGGGAGCTGTTTTTT
CSANPEENTGELFF
>TRBV6-1|TRBJ2-5|.|many
TGTGCCAGCACGGCAAGGGCGCTCCAAGAGACCCAGTACTTC
CASTARALQETQYF
>TRBV5-6|TRBJ2-7|TRBD1|many
TGTGCCAGCAGCTTGGGACAGGGGAAGGATGGGACCCTGTACTTC
CASSLGQGKDGTLYF
>TRBV20-1|TRBJ1-2|.|.
TGCAGTGCTAGTATAAGGGACCTTACCCTTATTAACTATGGCTACACCTTC
CSASIRDLTLINYGYTF
>TRBV7-8|TRBJ2-1|.|many
TGTGCCAGCAGCTGGGGACATGAGCAGTTCTTC
CASSWGHEQFF
>TRBV4-1|TRBJ2-5|.|once
TGCGCCAGCAGCCCGACCTCCGGAAGGGAGACCCAGTACTTC
CASSPTSGRETQYF
>TRBV11-2|TRBJ2-7|TRBD2|.
TGTGCCAGCAGCTTTCCGGGACTAGCATACGAGCAGTACTTC
CASSFPGLAYEQYF
>TRBV4-1|TRBJ1-1|TRBD1|many
TGCGCCAGCAGCCAAGACGGACAGGGCTTGGGGAACACTGAAGCTTTCTTT
CASSQDGQGLGNTEAFF
>TRBV2|TRBJ2-1|TRBD1|.
TGTGCCAGATCGGGACAGGGGTTGCATGAGCAGTTCTTC
CARSGQGLHEQFF
>TRBV19|TRBJ2-2|.|many
TGTGCCAGTAGACAGGAGTCCGGGGAGCTGTTTTTT
CASRQESGELFF
>TRBV19|TRBJ1-1|TRBD1|few
TGTGCCAGTAGGGGAAGACAGGGAGTTTCCACTGAAGCTTTCTTT
CASRGRQGVSTEAFF
>TRBV2|TRBJ2-1|TRBD1|.
TGTGCCAGGGGGGATGGACAGGCGAAACTTAATGAGCAGTTCTTC
CARGDGQAKLNEQFF
>TRBV5-6|TRBJ1-2|TRBD1|.
TGTGCCAGCAGCCCCGGGACAGCCTTCCGCGGCTACACCTTC
CASSPGTAFRGYTF